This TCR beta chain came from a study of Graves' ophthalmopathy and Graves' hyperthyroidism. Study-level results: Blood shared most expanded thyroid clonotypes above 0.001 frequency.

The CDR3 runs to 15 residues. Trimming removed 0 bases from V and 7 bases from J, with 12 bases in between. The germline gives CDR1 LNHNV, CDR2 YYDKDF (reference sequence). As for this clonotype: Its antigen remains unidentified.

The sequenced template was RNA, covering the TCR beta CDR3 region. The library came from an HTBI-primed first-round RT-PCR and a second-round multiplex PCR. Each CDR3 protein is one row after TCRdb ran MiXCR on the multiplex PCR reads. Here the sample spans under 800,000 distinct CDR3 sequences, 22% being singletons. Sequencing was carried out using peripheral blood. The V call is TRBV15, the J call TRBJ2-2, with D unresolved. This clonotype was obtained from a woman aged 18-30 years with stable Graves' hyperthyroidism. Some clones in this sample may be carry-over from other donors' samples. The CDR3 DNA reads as TGTGCCACCAGCAGAGAGAAGAATAACGGCGGGGAGCTGTTTTTT. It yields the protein CATSREKNNGGELFF.